These T cell receptor beta chains were read from a single sample in a study of Ad26.COV2.S vaccination and SARS-CoV-2 variants. Sequenced by immunoSEQ multiplex PCR; TCRdb stores in-frame clones only, minus some. The sample has some 480,000 clones, around 90% seen once; the top ten hold around 13%. This specimen consisted of peripheral blood, obtained in a trial of Ad26.COV2.S vaccine versus placebo. The receptors shown here come from a person between 18 and 60 years old who received the Ad26.COV2.S COVID-19 vaccine or a placebo. CDR3s include the opening cysteine and the closing phenylalanine or tryptophan. Each record gives: clone size, V gene, J gene, D gene, CDR3 protein, CDR3 DNA. D genes are given only for firm matches. Clone sizes are given selectively: once, few, many, or a class where the clone is expanded.

abundance: -; v_gene: TRBV6-1; j_gene: TRBJ1-4; d_gene: -; CDR3aa: CASSEVRGLEKLFF; CDR3nt: TGTGCCAGCAGTGAAGTGCGGGGGCTGGAAAAACTGTTTTTT
abundance: -; v_gene: TRBV6-5; j_gene: TRBJ1-6; d_gene: -; CDR3aa: CASTKARWDSPLHF; CDR3nt: TGTGCCAGCACCAAAGCGCGGTGGGATTCACCCCTCCACTTT
abundance: -; v_gene: TRBV20-1; j_gene: TRBJ2-2; d_gene: -; CDR3aa: CSASVWGTGELFF; CDR3nt: TGCAGTGCTAGTGTCTGGGGCACCGGGGAGCTGTTTTTT
abundance: once; v_gene: TRBV9; j_gene: TRBJ1-3; d_gene: -; CDR3aa: CASSAGLVSATIYF; CDR3nt: TGTGCCAGCAGCGCCGGACTTGTTTCTGCCACCATATATTTT
abundance: -; v_gene: TRBV30; j_gene: TRBJ1-4; d_gene: -; CDR3aa: CAWSGGRPNEKLFF; CDR3nt: TGTGCCTGGAGTGGAGGACGGCCGAATGAAAAACTGTTTTTT
abundance: -; v_gene: TRBV6-2/TRBV6-3; j_gene: TRBJ2-5; d_gene: -; CDR3aa: CASSTSRNQETQYF; CDR3nt: TGTGCCAGCAGCACCTCCCGGAACCAAGAGACCCAGTACTTC
abundance: -; v_gene: TRBV5-4; j_gene: TRBJ2-1; d_gene: -; CDR3aa: CASSPSQGVGEQFF; CDR3nt: TGTGCCAGCAGCCCCTCTCAAGGAGTTGGTGAGCAGTTCTTC
abundance: -; v_gene: TRBV6-2/TRBV6-3; j_gene: TRBJ2-7; d_gene: -; CDR3aa: CASSYIPIYEQYF; CDR3nt: TGTGCCAGCAGTTATATTCCCATCTACGAGCAGTACTTC
abundance: -; v_gene: TRBV28; j_gene: TRBJ2-7; d_gene: -; CDR3aa: CASSQQDYEQYF; CDR3nt: TGTGCCAGCAGCCAACAGGACTACGAGCAGTACTTC
abundance: -; v_gene: TRBV12-3/TRBV12-4; j_gene: TRBJ2-5; d_gene: -; CDR3aa: CASSLRISETQYF; CDR3nt: TGTGCCAGCAGTTTAAGGATTTCGGAGACCCAGTACTTC
abundance: -; v_gene: TRBV3-1/TRBV3-2; j_gene: TRBJ2-5; d_gene: TRBD1; CDR3aa: CASSPRGGPLGGQYF; CDR3nt: TGTGCCAGCAGCCCCAGAGGGGGCCCCCTAGGTGGCCAGTACTTC
abundance: -; v_gene: TRBV6-5; j_gene: TRBJ1-2; d_gene: TRBD1; CDR3aa: CASRNRGLADYGYTF; CDR3nt: TGTGCCAGCAGAAACAGGGGGCTAGCAGACTATGGCTACACCTTC
abundance: -; v_gene: TRBV7-2; j_gene: TRBJ2-2; d_gene: -; CDR3aa: CASSLAIAGELFF; CDR3nt: TGTGCCAGCAGCTTAGCGATCGCCGGGGAGCTGTTTTTT
abundance: -; v_gene: TRBV28; j_gene: TRBJ1-6; d_gene: -; CDR3aa: CASSSGAASPLHF; CDR3nt: TGTGCCAGCAGTTCTGGGGCAGCTTCACCCCTCCACTTT
abundance: few; v_gene: TRBV9; j_gene: TRBJ1-2; d_gene: TRBD1; CDR3aa: CASSPTGGYGYTF; CDR3nt: TGTGCCAGCAGCCCCACAGGGGGCTATGGCTACACCTTC
abundance: -; v_gene: TRBV19; j_gene: TRBJ2-7; d_gene: TRBD1; CDR3aa: CASKPGQGSYEQYF; CDR3nt: TGTGCCAGTAAACCGGGACAGGGCTCCTACGAGCAGTACTTC
abundance: -; v_gene: TRBV27; j_gene: TRBJ1-4; d_gene: -; CDR3aa: CASSLGQGVGEKLFF; CDR3nt: TGTGCCAGCAGTTTAGGCCAGGGAGTCGGTGAAAAACTGTTTTTT
abundance: -; v_gene: TRBV18; j_gene: TRBJ2-7; d_gene: -; CDR3aa: CASSPGLHYEQYF; CDR3nt: TGTGCCAGCTCACCAGGGCTCCACTACGAGCAGTACTTC
abundance: -; v_gene: TRBV6-5; j_gene: TRBJ2-7; d_gene: TRBD2; CDR3aa: CASSSPSGSYREQYF; CDR3nt: TGTGCCAGCAGTTCCCCGAGCGGGAGTTATCGCGAGCAGTACTTC
abundance: -; v_gene: TRBV6-5; j_gene: TRBJ2-6; d_gene: -; CDR3aa: CASSHRVSGANVLTF; CDR3nt: TGTGCCAGCAGTCACAGGGTCTCTGGGGCCAACGTCCTGACTTTC
abundance: -; v_gene: TRBV2; j_gene: TRBJ1-2; d_gene: -; CDR3aa: CASRSGAANYGYTF; CDR3nt: TGTGCCAGCAGGAGTGGGGCGGCGAACTATGGCTACACCTTC
abundance: -; v_gene: TRBV20-1; j_gene: TRBJ2-7; d_gene: TRBD2; CDR3aa: CSASFPSGRVYEQYF; CDR3nt: TGCAGTGCTAGTTTCCCTAGCGGGAGGGTCTACGAGCAGTACTTC
abundance: -; v_gene: TRBV28; j_gene: TRBJ1-2; d_gene: -; CDR3aa: CASSLGQIYGYTF; CDR3nt: TGTGCCAGCAGTTTAGGACAGATCTATGGCTACACCTTC
abundance: once; v_gene: TRBV7-3; j_gene: TRBJ2-5; d_gene: TRBD1; CDR3aa: CASSFGGTGPQETQYF; CDR3nt: TGTGCCAGCAGCTTTGGAGGGACAGGACCTCAAGAGACCCAGTACTTC
abundance: -; v_gene: TRBV5-1; j_gene: TRBJ1-1; d_gene: -; CDR3aa: CASSAPGTRYTEAFF; CDR3nt: TGCGCCAGCAGCGCACCAGGGACCAGGTACACTGAAGCTTTCTTT
abundance: -; v_gene: TRBV28; j_gene: TRBJ1-2; d_gene: -; CDR3aa: CASSTGGVNYGYTF; CDR3nt: TGTGCCAGCAGCACAGGCGGGGTTAACTATGGCTACACCTTC
abundance: few; v_gene: TRBV4-2; j_gene: TRBJ1-3; d_gene: TRBD1; CDR3aa: CASSRPGTDGNTIYF; CDR3nt: TGTGCCAGCAGCCGTCCCGGGACAGATGGAAACACCATATATTTT
abundance: -; v_gene: TRBV3-1/TRBV3-2; j_gene: TRBJ1-2; d_gene: -; CDR3aa: CASKQGVSGYTF; CDR3nt: TGTGCCAGCAAACAGGGTGTGAGCGGCTACACCTTC
abundance: -; v_gene: TRBV5-1; j_gene: TRBJ2-1; d_gene: -; CDR3aa: CASSFQLVTASNEQFF; CDR3nt: TGCGCCAGCAGCTTTCAACTAGTTACGGCATCCAATGAGCAGTTCTTC
abundance: -; v_gene: TRBV1; j_gene: TRBJ2-1; d_gene: -; CDR3aa: CTSSQDGGRNQILSEQFF; CDR3nt: TGCACCAGCAGCCAAGATGGCGGGAGGAACCAAATCCTTAGCGAGCAGTTCTTC
abundance: -; v_gene: TRBV30; j_gene: TRBJ2-7; d_gene: -; CDR3aa: CAWSVFGGREQYF; CDR3nt: TGTGCCTGGAGTGTATTCGGAGGGCGTGAGCAGTACTTC
abundance: once; v_gene: TRBV11-1; j_gene: TRBJ1-4; d_gene: TRBD1; CDR3aa: CASSLDRGGEKLFF; CDR3nt: TGTGCCAGCAGCTTGGACAGGGGCGGTGAAAAACTGTTTTTT
abundance: -; v_gene: TRBV5-4; j_gene: TRBJ2-2; d_gene: TRBD2; CDR3aa: CASSPRESGELFF; CDR3nt: TGTGCCAGCAGCCCGCGGGAGAGTGGGGAGCTGTTTTTT
abundance: -; v_gene: TRBV6-5; j_gene: TRBJ2-5; d_gene: TRBD2; CDR3aa: CASSYSRGGQETQYF; CDR3nt: TGTGCCAGCAGTTATTCGCGGGGGGGCCAAGAGACCCAGTACTTC
abundance: -; v_gene: TRBV6-1; j_gene: TRBJ1-4; d_gene: -; CDR3aa: CASSERPMRGWNEKLFF; CDR3nt: TGTGCCAGCAGTGAACGGCCGATGAGGGGCTGGAATGAAAAACTGTTTTTT
abundance: few; v_gene: TRBV30; j_gene: TRBJ1-3; d_gene: TRBD1; CDR3aa: CAWSHGQGSSGNTIYF; CDR3nt: TGTGCCTGGAGCCACGGACAGGGGAGCTCTGGAAACACCATATATTTT
abundance: -; v_gene: TRBV10-3; j_gene: TRBJ2-1; d_gene: TRBD2; CDR3aa: CAIREGLAGVNEQFF; CDR3nt: TGTGCCATCAGAGAAGGACTAGCGGGAGTCAATGAGCAGTTCTTC
abundance: -; v_gene: TRBV6-1; j_gene: TRBJ1-1; d_gene: -; CDR3aa: CASSEFLMEAFF; CDR3nt: TGTGCCAGCAGTGAATTTCTCATGGAGGCTTTCTTT
abundance: -; v_gene: TRBV24-1; j_gene: TRBJ2-1; d_gene: TRBD2; CDR3aa: CATRGLAGDNEQFF; CDR3nt: TGTGCCACCAGGGGACTAGCTGGGGACAATGAGCAGTTCTTC
abundance: -; v_gene: TRBV6-6; j_gene: TRBJ1-2; d_gene: -; CDR3aa: CASDEGYGYTF; CDR3nt: TGTGCCAGCGATGAAGGCTATGGCTACACCTTC
abundance: -; v_gene: TRBV11-3; j_gene: TRBJ2-1; d_gene: -; CDR3aa: CASSPSGGAYNEQFF; CDR3nt: TGTGCCAGCAGCCCCTCTGGAGGGGCCTACAATGAGCAGTTCTTC
abundance: -; v_gene: TRBV14; j_gene: TRBJ2-2; d_gene: TRBD1; CDR3aa: CASSQRTGGGTGELFF; CDR3nt: TGTGCCAGCAGCCAGAGGACAGGGGGCGGCACCGGGGAGCTGTTTTTT
abundance: -; v_gene: TRBV24-1; j_gene: TRBJ1-5; d_gene: -; CDR3aa: CATSDASAGSQPQHF; CDR3nt: TGTGCCACCAGTGACGCCTCCGCCGGGTCTCAGCCCCAGCATTTT
abundance: -; v_gene: TRBV4-1; j_gene: TRBJ2-7; d_gene: TRBD1; CDR3aa: CASSQAGDRVTYEQYF; CDR3nt: TGCGCCAGCAGCCAAGCGGGGGACAGGGTAACCTACGAGCAGTACTTC
abundance: -; v_gene: TRBV24-1; j_gene: TRBJ1-2; d_gene: -; CDR3aa: CATSDPNYGYTF; CDR3nt: TGTGCCACCAGTGACCCTAACTATGGCTACACCTTC